Below, 14 T cell receptor beta chains from the same sample are listed, as sequenced in a study of blood T cell repertoires in COVID-19. The protocol was immunoSEQ multiplex PCR, while the TCRdb copy is restricted to in-frame clones and leaves out a portion. The sample holds about 240,000 clones; around 84% are singletons and the top ten take about 7.1%. What was sequenced was peripheral blood. Every receptor here comes from a woman in her 70s with active or convalescent COVID-19.

This sequence joins TRBV14 and TRBJ2-5; D gene unclear. The CDR3 totals 12 residues. Deletions cut 0 bases from V and 13 bases from J, with 12 bases between. Germline assignment: CDR1 SGHDN and CDR2 FVKESK. The CDR3 coding sequence is TGTGCCAGCAGCCAAGATCGCAAGCTGCGGTACTTC. Protein product: CASSQDRKLRYF.

V is TRBV5-6 and J is TRBJ2-1; D uncertain. The CDR3 consists of 12 residues. CDR1 SGHDT and CDR2 YYEEEE come from the germline V gene. The V and J ends lost 0 bases and 8 bases respectively, with 6 bases between them. CDR3 sequence (DNA): TGTGCCAGCAGCTTGGTGGGCTATGAGCAGTTCTTC. Its protein product is CASSLVGYEQFF.

V usage is TRBV11-3 and J usage is TRBJ2-3, with 8 positions matching TRBD2. V was clipped by 1 base and J by 5 bases; unmatched bases: 8. The CDR3 consists of 16 residues. Germline V lookup: CDR1 SGHNT, CDR2 YENEEA. CDR3: CASSLGAAGAGDTQYF. As DNA, the CDR3 is TGTGCCAGCAGCTTAGGGGCAGCGGGGGCTGGAGATACGCAGTATTTT.

V usage is TRBV5-4 and J usage is TRBJ1-2; the D gene is possibly TRBD1 (6 bases). This CDR3 is built from 15 residues. Per germline, CDR1 SGHNT and CDR2 YYREEE (reference sequence). Deletions cut 5 bases from V and 2 bases from J, with 16 bases between. In DNA form, the CDR3 reads TGTGCCAGCAGTCGAGCGGGGGCCGGAAACTATGGCTACACCTTC. It specifies CASSRAGAGNYGYTF.

V usage is TRBV13 and J usage is TRBJ1-1; D is possibly TRBD1 (6 bases). Trimming pared 2 bases from V and 6 bases from J, leaving 10 bases between. This CDR3 is built from 13 residues. The V gene's germline CDR1 is PRHDT and CDR2 FYEKMQ (reference sequence). CDR3 nucleotide sequence: TGTGCCAGCAGCTTATCCCAGGGGTCTGAAGCTTTCTTT. Translated, it gives CASSLSQGSEAFF.

This CDR3 reads CASTPGQGSRTQYF. The CDR3 coding sequence is TGTGCCAGCACCCCGGGACAGGGTTCTAGGACCCAGTACTTC. The chain joins TRBV5-6 to TRBJ2-5; 9 nucleotides align to TRBD1. The CDR3 loop spans 14 amino acids. CDR1 SGHDT and CDR2 YYEEEE come from the germline V gene. The V gene end was trimmed by 6 bases and the J gene end by 7 bases; junction bases not matched to a gene: 10.

V usage is TRBV7-3 and J usage is TRBJ1-1, with 7 bases lining up with TRBD1. Germline V gives CDR1 SGHTA, CDR2 FQGTGA. The CDR3 runs 14 residues. The V gene end was trimmed by 4 bases and the J gene end by 9 bases; junction bases not matched to a gene: 11. The CDR3 protein is CASSSRQGWRKAFF. Here the CDR3 DNA reads TGTGCCAGCAGCTCCCGACAGGGATGGAGAAAAGCTTTCTTT.

The chain joins TRBV6-6 to TRBJ1-4; D is perhaps TRBD1 (6 bases). CDR3 length: 12 residues. Germline loops: CDR1 MNHNY, CDR2 SVGAGI (reference sequence). CDR3 amino acids: CAARGGRGKLFF. The CDR3 DNA is TGTGCAGCCCGGGGGGGGCGAGGAAAACTGTTTTTT.

The chain recombines TRBV5-5 with TRBJ2-1, with D possibly TRBD1 on 5 matching bases. The CDR3 has 13 amino acids. Germline assignment: CDR1 SGHKS and CDR2 YYEKEE (reference sequence). Trimming shortened V by 0 bases and J by 6 bases, and 7 bases separated the two germline ends. CDR3 residues: CASSLVGPNEQFF. The CDR3 nucleotides read TGTGCCAGCAGCTTGGTGGGGCCCAATGAGCAGTTCTTC.

The V call is TRBV6-5, the J call TRBJ2-5; 9 positions agree with TRBD2. From germline, CDR1 is MNHEY and CDR2 SVGAGI. This CDR3 has 14 residues. Trimming at V came to 6 bases and at J to 7 bases, leaving 9 bases not matched to a gene. CDR3 coding DNA: TGTGCCAGCAGGGGTAGCGGGGGATTTCGGACCCAGTACTTC. Its translation is CASRGSGGFRTQYF.

This chain connects TRBV6-5 to TRBJ2-1; tentatively, D is TRBD2 (5 bases). Germline V gene lookup returns CDR1 MNHEY and CDR2 SVGAGI. This CDR3 is 12 amino acids long. With 5 bases removed from V and 8 bases from J, the gap between germline ends came to 10 bases. The CDR3 protein is CASSPAGDEQFF. Here the CDR3 DNA reads TGTGCCAGCAGTCCCGCCGGGGATGAGCAGTTCTTC.

The chain joins TRBV6-2 or TRBV6-3 to TRBJ1-2; no reliable D call. There are 12 residues in the CDR3. Germline V gene data show CDR1 as MNHEY and CDR2 as SVGEGT. V was cut by 4 bases and J by 8 bases, with 11 bases left in between. CDR3 loop: CASSLFDIGYTF. CDR3 sequence (DNA): TGTGCCAGCAGTTTATTCGACATAGGCTACACCTTC.

The J gene is TRBJ1-5, the V gene TRBV2, with 8 bases lining up with TRBD1. Germline V gene lookup returns CDR1 SNHLY and CDR2 FYNNEI. This CDR3 spans 15 amino acids. V lost 6 bases, J lost 3 bases, and 7 bases stayed unmatched. This CDR3 is CASRATGGINQPQHF. CDR3 DNA: TGTGCCAGCAGAGCTACAGGGGGTATCAATCAGCCCCAGCATTTT.

This chain connects TRBV6-2 or TRBV6-3 to TRBJ1-4; TRBD1 is a possible D gene (6 bases). The germline CDR1 and CDR2 sequences are MNHEY and SVGEGT. The germline V and J ends were trimmed by 5 bases and 12 bases, with 19 bases remaining between them. The CDR3 totals 14 residues. In DNA form, the CDR3 reads TGTGCCAGCAGTCTCCCAGGGGCGCGCCCACAACTGTTTTTT. Amino acid sequence: CASSLPGARPQLFF.